A selection of T cell receptor beta chains follows, all from one sample in a study of blood T cell repertoires in COVID-19. The data were produced by immunoSEQ multiplex PCR, yet TCRdb's version contains in-frame clones alone and is incomplete. Among around 120,000 clones listed, 83% were seen once. The sample taken for sequencing was peripheral blood. Receptor source: a man older than 75 with active or convalescent COVID-19. Each CDR3 is given with its conserved first and last residue. Each record gives: V gene, clone size, J gene, D gene, CDR3 protein, CDR3 DNA. The D gene is left open where the match is weak. Clone size is not always given. Where it is, it says once, few, many or a class for expanded clones.

TRBV7-2	NA	TRBJ1-2	TRBD1	CASSSTLTGPGYTF	TGTGCCAGCAGCTCGACCCTGACAGGGCCCGGCTACACCTTC
TRBV7-9	NA	TRBJ2-3	TRBD2	CASSGTSGGSDTQYF	TGTGCCAGCAGCGGGACTAGCGGGGGTTCAGATACGCAGTATTTT
TRBV7-2	NA	TRBJ2-5	NA	CASSPRDGPGAQYF	TGTGCCAGCAGCCCACGGGACGGACCGGGGGCCCAGTACTTC
TRBV7-2	few	TRBJ2-3	NA	CASSLGLQSTDTQYF	TGTGCCAGCAGCTTGGGACTCCAGTCCACAGATACGCAGTATTTT
TRBV4-3	NA	TRBJ1-2	NA	CASSQINRVSYTF	TGCGCCAGCAGCCAAATCAACAGGGTCAGCTACACCTTC
TRBV7-3	NA	TRBJ2-2	NA	CASSLGQAKPGELFF	TGTGCCAGCAGCTTAGGGCAGGCTAAACCCGGGGAGCTGTTTTTT
TRBV7-2	NA	TRBJ2-6	NA	CASSLGPDVSVLTF	TGTGCCAGCAGCTTAGGTCCCGATGTTAGCGTCCTGACTTTC
TRBV19	NA	TRBJ2-7	NA	CASSMSAGPYSSYEQYF	TGTGCCAGTAGTATGTCGGCAGGGCCTTACAGCTCCTACGAGCAGTACTTC
TRBV24-1	NA	TRBJ2-1	TRBD1	CATSDSRTGADEQFF	TGTGCCACCAGTGATTCACGGACAGGGGCGGATGAGCAGTTCTTC
TRBV3-1/TRBV3-2	NA	TRBJ1-1	NA	CASSLRRENTEAFF	TGTGCCAGCAGCCTCAGGAGGGAGAACACTGAAGCTTTCTTT
TRBV7-8	NA	TRBJ2-7	TRBD2	CASSADLAGIYEQYF	TGTGCCAGCAGCGCCGATCTAGCGGGGATCTACGAGCAGTACTTC
TRBV12-5	NA	TRBJ2-7	NA	CASGLTDYEQYF	TGTGCTAGTGGCCTGACAGACTACGAGCAGTACTTC
TRBV30	NA	TRBJ2-7	TRBD2	CAWSLAGGTYEQYF	TGTGCCTGGTCCCTAGCGGGGGGGACCTACGAGCAGTACTTC
TRBV14	NA	TRBJ1-2	TRBD1	CASSQDRQGEGYTF	TGTGCCAGCAGCCAAGATCGTCAGGGGGAAGGCTACACCTTC
TRBV5-1	NA	TRBJ1-2	TRBD1	CASSLGTGGQYGYTF	TGCGCCAGCAGCTTGGGGACAGGGGGCCAATATGGCTACACCTTC
TRBV6-4	NA	TRBJ2-7	TRBD1	CASSDDRWMGQGFNEQYF	TGTGCCAGCAGTGACGACCGCTGGATGGGACAGGGGTTTAACGAGCAGTACTTC
TRBV7-9	NA	TRBJ1-5	TRBD1	CASSNLEQGNQPQHF	TGTGCCAGCAGCAATCTCGAACAGGGGAATCAGCCCCAGCATTTT
TRBV5-1	NA	TRBJ1-2	TRBD1	CASNPGGDYGYTF	TGCGCCAGCAACCCAGGGGGCGACTATGGCTACACCTTC
TRBV19	NA	TRBJ2-2	TRBD2	CASRWGGVDTGELFF	TGTGCCAGTAGATGGGGAGGGGTCGACACCGGGGAGCTGTTTTTT
TRBV6-4	NA	TRBJ1-5	NA	CASSPGGNQPQHF	TGTGCCAGCAGTCCCGGCGGTAATCAGCCCCAGCATTTT
TRBV5-4	NA	TRBJ2-7	NA	CASSPRFGNYEQYF	TGTGCCAGCAGCCCCCGCTTCGGGAACTACGAGCAGTACTTC
TRBV6-4	NA	TRBJ1-1	NA	CASSETSGASEAFF	TGTGCCAGCAGTGAGACCTCAGGGGCGTCTGAAGCTTTCTTT
TRBV28	NA	TRBJ2-2	NA	CASSFPGGGELFF	TGTGCCAGCAGTTTTCCCGGGGGCGGGGAGCTGTTTTTT
TRBV10-3	NA	TRBJ1-1	TRBD1	CAISESGQGDTEAFF	TGTGCCATCAGTGAGTCAGGGCAGGGGGACACTGAAGCTTTCTTT
TRBV11-2	NA	TRBJ1-2	NA	CASSSRLFYGYTF	TGTGCCAGCAGCTCCAGACTTTTCTATGGCTACACCTTC
TRBV11-3	NA	TRBJ2-2	NA	CASSWQANTGELFF	TGTGCCAGCAGCTGGCAGGCAAACACCGGGGAGCTGTTTTTT
TRBV18	NA	TRBJ2-1	TRBD2	CASSRLTSGGTNEQFF	TGTGCCAGCTCACGCTTGACTAGCGGGGGGACCAATGAGCAGTTCTTC
TRBV11-2	NA	TRBJ2-3	TRBD2	CASSLASGGWDTQYF	TGTGCCAGCAGCTTGGCTAGCGGGGGGTGGGATACGCAGTATTTT
TRBV30	NA	TRBJ1-2	TRBD1	CAWSAWTGDNYGYTF	TGTGCCTGGAGTGCCTGGACAGGCGATAACTATGGCTACACCTTC